These 9 T cell receptor beta chains originate from one sample sequenced in a study of cytomegalovirus exposure and HLA in healthy donors. 60 Vbeta and 13 Jbeta primers were used in PCR. Sequenced by immunoSEQ multiplex PCR; TCRdb stores in-frame clones only, minus some. This sample carries around 61,000 clones, 70% to 90% of them seen once, and the ten largest clones take about 1.6%. What was sequenced was PBMCs. The receptors shown here come from a man in his thirties or forties in good health and CMV-seropositive.

This clone has just one count. V gene TRBV6-6 combines with J gene TRBJ2-7; D is perhaps TRBD1 (6 bases). V lost 2 bases, J lost 3 bases, and 11 bases lay in between. The CDR3 has 14 amino acids. The germline V gene has CDR1 MNHNY and CDR2 SVGAGI (reference sequence). For the CDR3, the DNA is TGTGCCAGCAGTTACGGGGGCTACTACTACGAGCAGTACTTC. Translating gives CASSYGGYYYEQYF.

The V call is TRBV7-9, the J call TRBJ1-5; TRBD1 is a possible D gene (5 bases). V lost 5 bases, J lost 7 bases, and 9 bases lay in between. Germline assignment: CDR1 SEHNR and CDR2 FQNEAQ (reference sequence). This CDR3 region has 12 residues. As DNA, the CDR3 is TGTGCCAGCAGCCCGCAGGGCCAGCCCCAGCATTTT. It specifies CASSPQGQPQHF.

The V call is TRBV7-2, the J call TRBJ2-1; tentative D call: TRBD1 (6 bases). This CDR3 contains 15 residues. V was cut by 2 bases and J by 1 base, with 9 bases left in between. Per germline, CDR1 SGHTA and CDR2 FQGNSA. CDR3 protein: CASSLRDRSYNEQFF. CDR3 sequence (DNA): TGTGCCAGCAGCTTAAGAGACAGGTCCTACAATGAGCAGTTCTTC.

The sample holds a few counts of this clone. The chain uses TRBV5-4 and TRBJ2-7, with 7 bases that match TRBD2. Germline CDR1 and CDR2: SGHNT and YYREEE (reference sequence). The CDR3 spans 14 residues. The V segment lost 2 bases and the J segment 0 bases; nucleotides outside the gene matches: 2. Written as DNA, the CDR3 is TGTGCCAGCAGCTTAACTAGCGTCTCCTACGAGCAGTACTTC. Protein product: CASSLTSVSYEQYF.

The V gene is TRBV5-1, the J gene TRBJ1-1, with a tentative D call TRBD1 (5 bases). CDR3 length: 15 amino acids. Germline V gene sequence: CDR1 SGHRS, CDR2 YFSETQ. Trimming pared 3 bases from V and 2 bases from J, leaving 14 bases between. The CDR3 here is CASSSTIGVNTEAFF. The CDR3 DNA follows: TGCGCCAGCAGCTCGACGATAGGGGTAAACACTGAAGCTTTCTTT.

This clone is a singleton in its sample. The chain joins TRBV5-8 to TRBJ2-5; 7 bases line up with TRBD1. CDR1 is SGHTS, CDR2 YDEGEE, per germline. There are 14 residues in the CDR3. Trimming cost V 4 bases and J 0 bases; bases outside gene matches: 3. Here the CDR3 DNA reads TGTGCCAGCAGCCCCGGGACAGACCAAGAGACCCAGTACTTC. It encodes CASSPGTDQETQYF.

This clone has a single count. This chain joins TRBV7-3 and TRBJ2-2; 15 nucleotides agree with TRBD2. CDR3 length: 20 amino acids. Trimming removed 4 bases from V and 1 base from J; junction bases left unmatched: 10. Germline V lookup: CDR1 SGHTA, CDR2 FQGTGA. The CDR3: CASSSHPGLAGGGNTGELFF. Here the CDR3 DNA reads TGTGCCAGCAGCTCCCATCCGGGACTAGCGGGAGGTGGGAACACCGGGGAGCTGTTTTTT.

The chain has TRBV5-6 and TRBJ2-2, with 11 nucleotides matching TRBD1. Germline loops: CDR1 SGHDT, CDR2 YYEEEE. V was clipped by 4 bases and J by 2 bases; unmatched bases: 10. The CDR3 has 18 residues. Here the CDR3 reads CASSALRTGGINTGELFF. Here the CDR3 DNA reads TGTGCCAGCAGCGCGCTAAGGACAGGGGGCATCAACACCGGGGAGCTGTTTTTT.

The chain combines TRBV30 with TRBJ1-2; no clear D. V lost 0 bases and J lost 8, with 10 bases in between. The CDR3 covers 12 residues. The germline gives CDR1 GTSNPN, CDR2 SVGIG (reference sequence). The CDR3 bases are TGTGCCTGGAGTGTAGCCATCACGGGCTACACCTTC. It codes for CAWSVAITGYTF.